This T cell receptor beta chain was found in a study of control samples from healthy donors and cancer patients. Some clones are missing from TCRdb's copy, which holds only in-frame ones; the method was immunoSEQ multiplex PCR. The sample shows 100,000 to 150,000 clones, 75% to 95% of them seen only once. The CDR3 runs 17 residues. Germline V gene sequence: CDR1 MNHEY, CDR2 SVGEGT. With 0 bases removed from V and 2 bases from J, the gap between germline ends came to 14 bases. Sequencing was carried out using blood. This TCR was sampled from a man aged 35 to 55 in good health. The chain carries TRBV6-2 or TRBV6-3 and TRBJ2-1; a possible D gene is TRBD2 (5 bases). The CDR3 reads CASSYSNTGITYNEQFF. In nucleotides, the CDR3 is TGTGCCAGCAGTTACTCGAACACGGGAATCACCTACAATGAGCAGTTCTTC.